The clone carrying this TCR beta chain was detected only a few times. Its specificity is not known. TCR sequencing used cDNA made by reverse transcription of extracted RNA. Sequenced by immunoSEQ multiplex PCR; TCRdb stores in-frame clones only, minus some. The table has around 190,000 clones, 64% seen once. This CDR3 has 13 amino acids. Between the trimmed V and J ends, which lost 2 bases and 6 bases, there was a span of 12 bases. In germline, CDR1 is SGHRS, CDR2 YFSETQ. Treatment reported: oral pan-JAK inhibitor, 5-10 mg twice daily. The data were obtained in a study of CD8+ T cells in alopecia areata. As for the study in general: The authors scored treated patients' severity by affected scalp percentage. Whole-study results and caveats: Alphabeta T cells residing in normal skin are also sequenced in scalp samples. Against the mouse data, patients shared TCRs less clearly, possibly for HLA reasons. Under tofacitinib, fewer expanded CD8+ clones appeared among the top 100 scalp clones.

This TCR was recovered from a human donor with alopecia areata. The starting material was CD4+ T cells sorted from blood, obtained at week 49, from a patient treated with tofacitinib. This sequence joins TRBV5-1 and TRBJ2-7, with unresolved D. The CDR3 coding sequence is TGCGCCAGCAGCTTTACAGTGTCGGGCGAGCAGTACTTC. It yields the protein CASSFTVSGEQYF.